The 21 T cell receptor beta chains below all came from one sample that was sequenced in a study of blood T cell repertoires in COVID-19. Profiled with immunoSEQ multiplex PCR; TCRdb holds only in-frame clones, not every one. The repertoire holds 75,000 to 95,000 clones, almost 90% seen once, with over 2.5% in the top ten. Sequencing input: peripheral blood. These receptors were obtained from a human donor in a cohort sampled during active COVID-19.

The rearrangement uses TRBV28 and TRBJ1-4; 7 bases are shared with TRBD1. The V segment lost 10 bases and the J segment 8 bases; nucleotides outside the gene matches: 10. This CDR3 is built from 13 residues. Germline loops: CDR1 MDHEN, CDR2 SYDVKM. The CDR3 DNA reads as TGTGCCACCGGGGACAGCGTATGGGAAAAACTGTTTTTT. Its translation: CATGDSVWEKLFF. The variable domain in full, with the rest retrieved from reference TRBV28 and TRBJ1-4, is DVKVTQSSRYLVKRTGEKVFLECVQDMDHENMFWYRQDPGLGLRLIYFSYDVKMKEKGDIPEGYSVSREKKERFSLILESASTNQTSMYLCATGDSVWEKLFFGSGTQLSVL.

This clone was observed a few times. V usage is TRBV18 and J usage is TRBJ2-5; maybe TRBD2 (6 bases). The germline V gene encodes CDR1 KGHSH and CDR2 LQKENI. Trimming removed 2 bases at V and 4 bases at J, with 17 bases between. The CDR3 is 16 amino acids. Written as DNA, the CDR3 is TGTGCCAGCTCACCAACAGAGGGAGGCGGGGTAGAGACCCAGTACTTC. Its protein product is CASSPTEGGGVETQYF.

This clone was seen only once. V is TRBV27 and J is TRBJ2-2; the match to TRBD1 covers 10 bases. The CDR3 consists of 16 residues. Losses at the gene ends were 6 bases for V and 5 bases for J; bases not matched to a gene: 9. Per germline, CDR1 MNHEY and CDR2 SMNVEV (reference sequence). Here the CDR3 DNA reads TGTGCCAGCAGACCCGGGGACAGGGGTAAAACCGGGGAGCTGTTTTTT. Translation: CASRPGDRGKTGELFF.

The V call is TRBV7-9, the J call TRBJ1-2; possibly TRBD1 for D (6 bases). V was pared by 0 bases and J by 8 bases, with 13 bases between. This CDR3 comprises 14 residues. Germline V lookup: CDR1 SEHNR, CDR2 FQNEAQ (reference sequence). This CDR3 is CASSLAGGAQGYTF. The CDR3 region has the DNA TGTGCCAGCAGCTTAGCCGGGGGGGCGCAAGGCTACACCTTC.

V is TRBV6-2 or TRBV6-3 and J is TRBJ1-5, with D perhaps matching TRBD1 (6 bases). CDR1 and CDR2 (germline): MNHEY, SVGEGT. There are 16 residues in the CDR3. V lost 5 bases to trimming and J lost 2 bases, with 16 bases between them. This CDR3 reads CASSPNRDIGNQPQHF. CDR3 DNA sequence: TGTGCCAGCAGTCCGAACCGGGACATCGGCAATCAGCCCCAGCATTTT.

The chain links TRBV7-2 to TRBJ1-5; D is unclear. The CDR3 is made up of 14 amino acids. Germline V CDR1 and CDR2: SGHTA, FQGNSA. Trimming shortened V by 2 bases and J by 7 bases, and 12 bases separated the two germline ends. The CDR3 region has the DNA TGTGCCAGCAGCTTAAATCCGGGAGGGCAGCCCCAGCATTTT. Translated: CASSLNPGGQPQHF.

The chain joins TRBV19 to TRBJ2-5, with 9 bases that match TRBD1. Germline V gives CDR1 LNHDA, CDR2 SQIVND (reference sequence). The CDR3 runs to 13 residues. Trimming cost V 5 bases and J 5 bases; bases outside gene matches: 3. In nucleotides, the CDR3 is TGTGCCAGTAGTCGGGACAGGGCGGAGACCCAGTACTTC. Translating it yields CASSRDRAETQYF.

V gene TRBV4-2 combines with J gene TRBJ2-6; D is unresolved. This CDR3 spans 17 amino acids. Germline lookup yields CDR1 LGHNA and CDR2 YNFKEQ. V lost 2 bases and J 2 bases, leaving 13 bases between the germline ends. The CDR3 spells CASSQSRGPTGANVLTF. The CDR3 bases are TGTGCCAGCAGCCAAAGCCGCGGTCCCACTGGGGCCAACGTCCTGACTTTC.

The chain uses TRBV3-1 (or the pseudogene TRBV3-2) and TRBJ1-4; D unclear. Trimming shortened V by 4 bases and J by 10 bases, and 7 bases separated the two germline ends. This CDR3 is built from 11 residues. The germline V gene encodes CDR1 LGHDT and CDR2 YNNKEL (reference sequence). This CDR3 reads CASSLAGKLFF. DNA of the CDR3: TGTGCCAGCAGCCTGGCGGGAAAACTGTTTTTT.

The chain carries TRBV10-3 and TRBJ2-7; 7 bases map to TRBD1. J lost 3 bases, V lost 6 bases, and 5 bases had no gene match. Germline V gives CDR1 ENHRY, CDR2 SYGVKD. The CDR3 is made up of 13 amino acids. Here the CDR3 reads CAIRLDRSYEQYF. The CDR3 nucleotides are TGTGCCATCAGACTGGACAGGAGCTACGAGCAGTACTTC.

The CDR3, as DNA: TGCGCCAGCAGCTCCCGGGACATGAGGGCCGGGGAGCTGTTTTTT. Translation gives CASSSRDMRAGELFF. This chain connects TRBV5-1 to TRBJ2-2, with a weak D call TRBD1 (6 bases). The CDR3 length is 15 residues. Germline CDR1 is SGHRS and CDR2 is YFSETQ. Trimming took off 3 bases at V and 6 bases at J, with 15 bases between the two ends.

This chain uses TRBV2 with TRBJ2-7; D may be TRBD1 (5 bases). Germline CDR1 reads SNHLY; CDR2 reads FYNNEI. The CDR3 spans 13 residues. Trimming pared 5 bases from V and 2 bases from J, leaving 10 bases between. The DNA of the CDR3 is TGTGCCAGCAGTTCTACAGGCCCCTACGAGCAGTACTTC. Protein sequence: CASSSTGPYEQYF.

In this sample, this clone turned up once. J is TRBJ2-3 and V is TRBV19; 7 bases fit TRBD2. The CDR3 is made up of 15 amino acids. V dropped 3 bases and J dropped 2; count of bases not matched to a gene: 5. Germline CDR1 LNHDA, CDR2 SQIVND (reference sequence). The CDR3 sequence is CASSMSSGPTDTQYF. CDR3 nucleotide sequence: TGTGCCAGTAGTATGTCTAGCGGCCCCACAGATACGCAGTATTTT.

The chain combines TRBV5-6 with TRBJ1-6; D gene ambiguous. Per germline, CDR1 SGHDT and CDR2 YYEEEE. The CDR3 consists of 17 residues. V lost 4 bases to trimming and J lost 8 bases, with 22 bases between them. CDR3 residues: CASSTWRVEAWDSPLHF. Written as DNA, the CDR3 is TGTGCCAGCAGCACGTGGCGGGTAGAGGCTTGGGATTCACCCCTCCACTTT.

The genes are TRBV6-2 or TRBV6-3 and TRBJ2-1; possibly TRBD1 for D (5 bases). Germline V CDR1 and CDR2: MNHEY, SVGEGT. V gave up 0 bases and J gave up 4 bases, with 10 bases separating them. This CDR3 has 15 residues. CDR3 nucleotides: TGTGCCAGCAGTTACTCCAGGACACCTTACAATGAGCAGTTCTTC. Translation gives CASSYSRTPYNEQFF.

The chain recombines TRBV27 with TRBJ2-7; 7 positions match TRBD1. The length of the CDR3 is 15 residues. The ends lost 6 bases at V and 0 bases at J; junction bases unmatched: 8. Looked up from germline, CDR1 is MNHEY and CDR2 is SMNVEV (reference sequence). CDR3 in amino acids: CASSQTGFSSYEQYF. CDR3 nucleotides: TGTGCCAGCAGCCAGACAGGGTTTAGCTCCTACGAGCAGTACTTC.

This clone showed up just once. This rearrangement joins TRBV6-2 or TRBV6-3 to TRBJ2-1, with TRBD2 matching 10 bases. J was trimmed by 7 bases and V by 6 bases; bases with no gene match: 9. CDR1 is MNHEY, CDR2 SVGEGT, per germline. The CDR3 is 15 residues long. The CDR3 nucleotides read TGTGCCAGCAGCCCTCTAGCGGGAGTTTCGAATGAGCAGTTCTTC. It specifies CASSPLAGVSNEQFF.

The rearrangement links TRBV27 to TRBJ2-1, with TRBD1 matching over 8 bases. The CDR3 is made up of 16 amino acids. Unmatched junction bases numbered 7, after V lost 1 base and J lost 5 bases. Germline values: CDR1 MNHEY, CDR2 SMNVEV (reference sequence). This CDR3 reads CASSLWATGVDNEQFF. The CDR3 nucleotides read TGTGCCAGCAGTTTATGGGCGACAGGGGTCGACAATGAGCAGTTCTTC.

The gene calls are TRBV19 and TRBJ2-7, with TRBD1 as a possible D gene (8 bases). With 6 bases removed from V and 5 bases from J, the gap between germline ends came to 17 bases. Germline V gene data show CDR1 as LNHDA and CDR2 as SQIVND (reference sequence). The CDR3 is made up of 14 amino acids. The CDR3 sequence is CASRKQGGPHEQYF. CDR3 in DNA: TGTGCCAGTAGAAAACAGGGGGGGCCCCACGAGCAGTACTTC. The full variable domain, with the rest looked up from reference TRBV19 and TRBJ2-7, is DGGITQSPKYLFRKEGQNVTLSCEQNLNHDAMYWYRQDPGQGLRLIYYSQIVNDFQKGDIAEGYSVSREKKESFPLTVTSAQKNPTAFYLCASRKQGGPHEQYFGPGTRLTVT.

J is TRBJ1-2 and V is TRBV14; unclear D gene. CDR1 and CDR2 (germline): SGHDN, FVKESK. The CDR3 sequence is 14 residues long. Trimming cost V 0 bases and J 5 bases, with 10 bases left between them. CDR3 protein: CASSQDRRQYGYTF. Written as DNA, the CDR3 is TGTGCCAGCAGCCAAGACAGGAGGCAATATGGCTACACCTTC.

The rearrangement links TRBV27 to TRBJ1-5; 8 bases are shared with TRBD1. This CDR3 contains 14 residues. V lost 5 bases to trimming and J lost 1 base; unmatched junction nucleotides: 1. Looked up from germline, CDR1 is MNHEY and CDR2 is SMNVEV (reference sequence). The CDR3 spells CASSHRGSNQPQHF. The CDR3 bases are TGTGCCAGCAGTCACAGGGGGAGCAATCAGCCCCAGCATTTT.